Below are 30 T cell receptor beta chains sequenced from a single sample in a study of T-cell memory formation after mild COVID-19. TCRdb independently ran MiXCR on the 5' RACE reads; one entry per CDR3 protein. The data contain around 82,000 distinct CDR3 sequences, 9.5% to 15% of them singletons. Source material: PBMCs or a T cell subset sorted from them (not recorded which). The origin of the receptors is a man aged 18 to 35 who had mild COVID-19 (a few samples of this study predate the infection). Cell type and time point are not known.

This clonotype was detected only a few times. The chain couples TRBV4-2 to TRBJ2-1, with TRBD1 identical over 9 bases. J gave up 7 bases and V 0 bases, and 4 bases lay outside the gene matches. Germline V lookup: CDR1 LGHNA, CDR2 YNFKEQ. The CDR3 is 15 amino acids. CDR3 sequence reads: CASSQEQGAANEQFF. The CDR3 DNA reads as TGTGCCAGCAGCCAAGAACAGGGGGCGGCGAATGAGCAGTTCTTC.

This clonotype was picked up a small number of times. The chain couples TRBV7-9 to TRBJ2-5; D is unclear. The CDR3 loop spans 14 amino acids. Germline lookup yields CDR1 SEHNR and CDR2 FQNEAQ (reference sequence). Trimming removed 2 bases at V and 0 bases at J, with 7 bases between. In nucleotides, the CDR3 is TGTGCCAGCAGCTTAAAAGGGTACCAAGAGACCCAGTACTTC. This translates into CASSLKGYQETQYF.

Only a few counts were recorded for this clonotype. The rearrangement joins TRBV6-2 or TRBV6-3 to TRBJ1-1; 7 bases agree with TRBD1. The CDR3 length is 12 residues. Per the germline V gene, CDR1 is MNHEY and CDR2 is SVGEGT. J lost 7 bases, V lost 5 bases, and 4 bases had no gene match. The CDR3 region is CASSRDSLEAFF. The CDR3 nucleotides read TGTGCCAGCAGTAGGGACAGTCTTGAAGCTTTCTTT.

This clonotype was picked up a small number of times. The chain has TRBV12-3 or TRBV12-4 and TRBJ2-3; no reliable D call. Trimming left V 10 bases short and J 0 bases short, with 17 bases between. This CDR3 region has 15 residues. Here the CDR3 DNA reads TGTGCCACCTCGATTGAAGCCTCTAGCACAGATACGCAGTATTTT. Its translation is CATSIEASSTDTQYF.

This clonotype turned up a few times. This chain links TRBV7-3 with TRBJ2-3; D possibly matches TRBD1 or TRBD2 (6 bases each). Per the germline V gene, CDR1 is SGHTA and CDR2 is FQGTGA. The CDR3 is 15 amino acids. Trimming took 3 bases from V and 3 from J, leaving 13 bases between them. The CDR3: CASSFTTGRTDTQYF. The CDR3 coding sequence is TGTGCCAGCAGCTTTACTACAGGGAGGACAGATACGCAGTATTTT.

This clonotype was recorded at least ten times. The rearrangement joins TRBV20-1 to TRBJ2-7, with 9 bases fitting TRBD1. The CDR3 sequence is 14 residues long. Germline values: CDR1 DFQATT, CDR2 SNEGSKA (reference sequence). V was clipped by 5 bases and J by 0 bases; unmatched bases: 5. CDR3 DNA sequence: TGCAGTGCTTTGGGACAGGGCCTCTCCTACGAGCAGTACTTC. Translating gives CSALGQGLSYEQYF.

The table lists this clonotype with a few counts. J is TRBJ2-5 and V is TRBV11-2; possible D gene TRBD1, 5 bases. The ends were cut back, 3 bases at V and 7 bases at J, with 18 bases in the middle. Germline CDR1 SGHAT, CDR2 FQNNGV. This CDR3 is built from 15 residues. The CDR3: CASSFGRQFSRTQYF. CDR3 coding DNA: TGTGCCAGCAGCTTCGGGCGACAGTTCTCTCGGACCCAGTACTTC.

This clonotype was counted only a few times. V and J are TRBV7-2 and TRBJ2-7; 12 bases fit TRBD2. V lost 2 bases and J lost 7; bases outside the gene matches: 6. In germline, CDR1 is SGHTA, CDR2 FQGNSA. The CDR3 has 15 residues. The CDR3 region is CASSLSSGGAWEQYF. Written as DNA, the CDR3 is TGTGCCAGCAGCTTATCTAGCGGGGGGGCTTGGGAGCAGTACTTC.

This clonotype has more than one count but fewer than ten. This CDR3 reads CASSLASAESNQPQHF. For the CDR3, the DNA is TGTGCCAGCAGCTTAGCCAGCGCAGAGAGCAATCAGCCCCAGCATTTT. The V gene is TRBV7-6, the J gene TRBJ1-5; D gene ambiguous. This CDR3 is built from 16 residues. Looked up from germline, CDR1 is SGHVS and CDR2 is FNYEAQ. V shed 0 bases and J shed 1 base, with 10 bases lying between them.

The chain uses TRBV5-6 and TRBJ2-5; D is perhaps TRBD2 (6 bases). V lost 5 bases and J 5 bases, leaving 19 bases between the germline ends. The CDR3 covers 15 residues. Looked up from germline, CDR1 is SGHDT and CDR2 is YYEEEE. The DNA of the CDR3 is TGTGCCAGCAGTCCGGGGGACTTTCCGAGGGAGACCCAGTACTTC. Its translation: CASSPGDFPRETQYF.

This clonotype was found a few times. The J gene is TRBJ2-4, the V gene TRBV4-3; D is ambiguous. The V and J ends lost 1 base and 0 bases respectively, with 7 bases between them. In germline, CDR1 is LGHNA, CDR2 YSLEER. This CDR3 has 15 residues. The CDR3, as DNA: TGCGCCAGCAGCCAAGGCCAGGTAGCCAAAAACATTCAGTACTTC. This codes for CASSQGQVAKNIQYF.

The V gene is TRBV6-2 or TRBV6-3, the J gene TRBJ2-7; the match to TRBD1 covers 9 bases. The CDR3 is 18 amino acids. Losses at the gene ends were 4 bases for V and 0 bases for J; bases not matched to a gene: 13. CDR1 is MNHEY, CDR2 SVGEGT, per germline. The CDR3 DNA reads as TGTGCCAGCAGTTCTACCTGGGGACAGGGTTCATCCTCCTACGAGCAGTACGTC. This gives the protein CASSSTWGQGSSSYEQYV.

There are a few counts of this clonotype. This chain connects TRBV6-5 to TRBJ1-5; weak D call: TRBD1 (5 bases). From germline, CDR1 is MNHEY and CDR2 SVGAGI. The CDR3 length is 13 residues. Between the trimmed V and J ends, which lost 8 bases and 5 bases, there was a span of 13 bases. Here the CDR3 DNA reads TGTGCCAGCGCCCAGGGCGGCCATCAGCCCCAGCATTTT. Amino acid sequence: CASAQGGHQPQHF.

The chain couples TRBV7-9 to TRBJ1-1; no definite D call. V was clipped by 1 base and J by 6 bases, with 9 bases between them. Germline V gives CDR1 SEHNR, CDR2 FQNEAQ (reference sequence). The CDR3 runs to 13 residues. CDR3 sequence reads: CASSLVGYPEAFF. The CDR3 DNA reads as TGTGCCAGCAGCTTAGTAGGGTACCCTGAAGCTTTCTTT. Full variable domain (remainder filled in from reference TRBV7-9 and TRBJ1-1): DTGVSQNPRHKITKRGQNVTFRCDPISEHNRLYWYRQTLGQGPEFLTYFQNEAQLEKSRLLSDRFSAERPKGSFSTLEIQRTEQGDSAMYLCASSLVGYPEAFFGQGTRLTVV.

The J gene is TRBJ1-2, the V gene TRBV6-5, with D uncertain. V was cut by 7 bases and J by 8 bases, with 14 bases left in between. Germline assignment: CDR1 MNHEY and CDR2 SVGAGI. The CDR3 length is 12 residues. The chain's CDR3 is CASNDGEEGYTF. CDR3 coding DNA: TGTGCCAGCAACGACGGGGAGGAAGGCTACACCTTC.

This clonotype was detected a few times. The genes are TRBV7-9 and TRBJ2-7; 9 bases line up with TRBD1. The CDR3 has 17 residues. Germline CDR1 is SEHNR and CDR2 is FQNEAQ (reference sequence). V was pared by 5 bases and J by 5 bases, with 16 bases of the junction left unmatched. The CDR3 coding sequence is TGTGCCAGCAGCCCGCGACAGGGGGATCCCTCTAGCCACGAGCAGTACGTC. Translated, it gives CASSPRQGDPSSHEQYV.

The rearrangement links TRBV20-1 to TRBJ1-1; no reliable D call. From germline, CDR1 is DFQATT and CDR2 SNEGSKA (reference sequence). The CDR3 has 13 residues. V dropped 0 bases and J dropped 12 bases, with 17 bases sitting between them. CDR3: CSARDSNTVDTFF. In DNA form, the CDR3 reads TGCAGTGCTAGAGATAGTAATACAGTCGACACTTTCTTT.

With respect to this clonotype: At one end, the junction sequence differs from germline, possibly due to a read error. J is TRBJ2-1 and V is TRBV20-1; 7 nucleotides line up with TRBD2. The CDR3 sequence is 15 residues long. Looked up from germline, CDR1 is DFQATT and CDR2 is SNEGSKA (reference sequence). CDR3 sequence reads: CSARSSGSSYNEKFF. Written as DNA, the CDR3 is TGCAGTGCTAGGTCTAGCGGAAGCTCCTACAATGAGAAGTTCTTC.

This clonotype has at least ten counts. J is TRBJ2-6 and V is TRBV29-1; unclear D gene. Germline V CDR1 and CDR2: SQVTM, ANQGSEA. The CDR3 sequence is 13 residues long. V was trimmed by 6 bases and J by 0 bases, leaving 6 bases between them. Here the CDR3 DNA reads TGCAGCGTGGCTCTCTCTGGGGCCAACGTCCTGACTTTC. Translated, it gives CSVALSGANVLTF.

V and J are TRBV5-1 and TRBJ2-5, with TRBD1 matching 8 bases. There are 15 residues in the CDR3. V lost 4 bases and J lost 1; bases outside the gene matches: 6. CDR1 and CDR2 (germline): SGHRS, YFSETQ. CDR3 sequence reads: CASSVGDRGQETQYF. The CDR3 DNA reads TGCGCCAGCAGCGTTGGAGACAGGGGCCAAGAGACCCAGTACTTC.

The chain has TRBV7-2 and TRBJ1-4; no clear D gene. Germline CDR1 is SGHTA and CDR2 is FQGNSA. The V and J ends lost 6 bases and 0 bases respectively, with 17 bases between them. This CDR3 is built from 17 residues. The CDR3 coding sequence is TGTGCCAGCAGTCCCTCCTTCGTAGCTGCAACTAATGAAAAACTGTTTTTT. Its protein is CASSPSFVAATNEKLFF.

V gene TRBV20-1 combines with J gene TRBJ2-2; the D is unclear. Germline values: CDR1 DFQATT, CDR2 SNEGSKA (reference sequence). There are 13 residues in the CDR3. Trimming cost V 2 bases and J 3 bases, with 7 bases left between them. Here the CDR3 DNA reads TGCAGTGCTAGAAGGGCAGACACCGGGGAGCTGTTTTTT. Its translation is CSARRADTGELFF.

This clonotype was counted a few times. In nucleotides, the CDR3 is TGCGCCAGCAGCCGGGGGGACAGCACAGATACGCAGTATTTT. Protein: CASSRGDSTDTQYF. The chain carries TRBV4-1 and TRBJ2-3, with a tentative D call TRBD2 (6 bases). Germline V lookup: CDR1 MGHRA, CDR2 YSYEKL. V was pared by 4 bases and J by 0 bases, with 8 bases between. The CDR3 sequence is 14 residues long.

This clonotype has only a few counts. The chain has TRBV4-1 and TRBJ2-1, with D perhaps matching TRBD1 (6 bases). The CDR3 loop spans 15 amino acids. Germline V CDR1 and CDR2: MGHRA, YSYEKL. Trimming cost V 2 bases and J 6 bases, with 14 bases left between them. CDR3 amino acids: CASSQQGSAVNEQFF. The CDR3, as DNA: TGCGCCAGCAGCCAACAGGGGTCCGCCGTCAATGAGCAGTTCTTC.

This clonotype has more than one count but fewer than ten. The V call is TRBV30, the J call TRBJ1-5, with D unclear. V lost 4 bases to trimming and J lost 4 bases, with 11 bases between them. This CDR3 is built from 13 residues. The germline V gene encodes CDR1 GTSNPN and CDR2 SVGIG (reference sequence). CDR3 nucleotides: TGTGCCTGGACGGAAGCGGGGAATCAGCCCCAGCATTTT. Residues: CAWTEAGNQPQHF.

This clonotype showed up just a few times. The chain employs TRBV5-1 and TRBJ2-1, with D maybe TRBD1 (6 bases). Germline V gene lookup returns CDR1 SGHRS and CDR2 YFSETQ. This CDR3 region has 16 residues. Trimming removed 4 bases at V and 4 bases at J, with 18 bases between. CDR3 sequence: CASSPPSTGNYNEQFF. CDR3 in DNA: TGCGCCAGCAGCCCACCGTCTACAGGGAATTACAATGAGCAGTTCTTC.

This clonotype was seen only a few times. V and J are TRBV7-9 and TRBJ1-1, with 7 bases identical to TRBD1. The trim removed 6 bases at V and 1 base at J, leaving 11 bases unmatched. Germline V gene lookup returns CDR1 SEHNR and CDR2 FQNEAQ (reference sequence). The CDR3 consists of 16 residues. The CDR3 loop reads CASRPTGVRWNTEAFF. CDR3 nucleotides: TGTGCCAGCAGACCTACAGGGGTAAGGTGGAACACTGAAGCTTTCTTT.

This clonotype was picked up a small number of times. The chain joins TRBV11-2 to TRBJ2-5; D possibly corresponds to TRBD1 (5 bases). The CDR3 sequence is 16 residues long. Germline CDR1 SGHAT, CDR2 FQNNGV. The ends were cut back, 5 bases at V and 1 base at J, with 17 bases in the middle. CDR3 loop: CASSPWGRATQETQYF. The CDR3 region has the DNA TGTGCCAGCAGCCCCTGGGGCAGGGCCACCCAAGAGACCCAGTACTTC.

This clonotype showed up just a few times. V gene TRBV6-6 combines with J gene TRBJ2-7; D remains ambiguous. The germline V and J ends were trimmed by 4 bases and 0 bases, with 10 bases remaining between them. Germline lookup yields CDR1 MNHNY and CDR2 SVGAGI (reference sequence). The CDR3 extends over 14 amino acids. The chain's CDR3 is CASSWGLSSYEQYF. DNA for the CDR3: TGTGCCAGCAGTTGGGGTCTCAGCTCCTACGAGCAGTACTTC.

This clonotype was picked up a small number of times. The genes are TRBV5-1 and TRBJ2-7; D tentatively fits TRBD1 or TRBD2 (5 bases each). The CDR3 is made up of 16 amino acids. Germline-derived CDR1 and CDR2 are SGHRS and YFSETQ. V dropped 5 bases and J dropped 2 bases, with 20 bases sitting between them. CDR3 amino acids: CASSPNEGTLAYEQYF. DNA for the CDR3: TGCGCCAGCAGTCCCAATGAAGGGACCCTAGCCTACGAGCAGTACTTC. Complete variable domain (other parts from reference TRBV5-1 and TRBJ2-7): KAGVTQTPRYLIKTRGQQVTLSCSPISGHRSVSWYQQTPGQGLQFLFEYFSETQRNKGNFPGRFSGRQFSNSRSEMNVSTLELGDSALYLCASSPNEGTLAYEQYFGPGTRLTVT.